Below are 23 T cell receptor beta chains sequenced from a single sample in a study of T cell responses to AZD1222 COVID-19 vaccine. Profiling relied on immunoSEQ multiplex PCR, and the TCRdb table lists in-frame clones only, not all of them. The sample shows 120,000 to 150,000 clones, 89% of them seen only once. Sequenced material: peripheral blood, taken on day 0 of AZD1222 vaccination. These TCRs come from an adult in good health.

The genes are TRBV5-1 and TRBJ1-1; no firm D call. Germline CDR1 SGHRS, CDR2 YFSETQ. Trimming took off 3 bases at V and 3 bases at J, with 12 bases between the two ends. The length of the CDR3 is 14 residues. The CDR3 DNA reads as TGCGCCAGCAGCTGGGGTAGGGATCACACTGAAGCTTTCTTT. It yields the protein CASSWGRDHTEAFF.

J is TRBJ2-1 and V is TRBV4-3; 7 positions match TRBD1. Germline-derived CDR1 and CDR2 are LGHNA and YSLEER. With V trimmed by 3 bases and J by 6 bases, 11 bases remained unmatched. CDR3 length: 16 residues. The CDR3 DNA sequence: TGCGCCAGCAGCCACGAAGACAGGGTTGTAGTCAATGAGCAGTTCTTC. Residues: CASSHEDRVVVNEQFF.

The J gene is TRBJ2-7, the V gene TRBV7-8; D is uncertain. Trimming cost V 4 bases and J 2 bases, with 12 bases left between them. Per the germline V gene, CDR1 is SGHVS and CDR2 is FQNEAQ. This CDR3 region has 14 residues. CDR3 protein: CASSSRYPTYEQYF. DNA of the CDR3: TGTGCCAGCAGCTCCCGGTACCCGACCTACGAGCAGTACTTC.

This clone has just one count. In DNA form, the CDR3 reads TGTGCCAGCAGCCCTATAAGGGAGGGGTACGAGCAGTACTTC. Amino acid sequence: CASSPIREGYEQYF. The rearrangement joins TRBV11-2 to TRBJ2-7, with TRBD2 identical over 7 bases. Unmatched junction bases numbered 8, after V lost 5 bases and J lost 4 bases. CDR1 and CDR2 (germline): SGHAT, FQNNGV. CDR3 length: 14 residues.

The rearrangement joins TRBV30 to TRBJ1-1, with a weak D call TRBD1 (5 bases). This CDR3 is 11 amino acids long. The V gene lost 5 bases and the J gene lost 1 base, with 5 bases spanning the gap. Germline V gene lookup returns CDR1 GTSNPN and CDR2 SVGIG (reference sequence). Written as DNA, the CDR3 is TGTGCCTGGGACAGGAACACTGAAGCTTTCTTT. The encoded protein is CAWDRNTEAFF.

The J gene is TRBJ2-1, the V gene TRBV18; 10 nucleotides match TRBD2. The V segment lost 6 bases and the J segment 7 bases; nucleotides outside the gene matches: 3. This CDR3 comprises 13 residues. The germline V gene has CDR1 KGHSH and CDR2 LQKENI. This CDR3 is CASSPGLANEQFF. The DNA for the CDR3 is TGTGCCAGCTCCCCGGGACTAGCGAATGAGCAGTTCTTC.

This clone was picked up a small number of times. J is TRBJ2-5 and V is TRBV18, with D maybe TRBD1 (5 bases). The CDR3 is 13 amino acids. The V and J ends lost 5 bases and 1 base respectively, with 8 bases between them. The germline gives CDR1 KGHSH, CDR2 LQKENI. CDR3 sequence reads: CASSVRGQETQYF. CDR3 bases: TGTGCCAGCTCAGTTAGGGGCCAAGAGACCCAGTACTTC. Complete variable domain (other parts from reference TRBV18 and TRBJ2-5): NAGVMQNPRHLVRRRGQEARLRCSPMKGHSHVYWYRQLPEEGLKFMVYLQKENIIDESGMPKERFSAEFPKEGPSILRIQQVVRGDSAAYFCASSVRGQETQYFGPGTRLLVL.

The rearrangement links TRBV2 to TRBJ1-1; 10 bases map to TRBD1. Germline values: CDR1 SNHLY, CDR2 FYNNEI. V was clipped by 0 bases and J by 10 bases; unmatched bases: 17. The length of the CDR3 is 18 residues. CDR3 nucleotide sequence: TGTGCCAGCAGTGAAGCTAGGGACAGGGGCCCGAATGGTCGAAGAGCTTTCTTT. Protein: CASSEARDRGPNGRRAFF.

The chain employs TRBV7-9 and TRBJ1-1; the D is unclear. With 4 bases removed from V and 3 bases from J, the gap between germline ends came to 12 bases. The CDR3 spans 14 residues. Germline CDR1 and CDR2: SEHNR and FQNEAQ (reference sequence). CDR3 DNA: TGTGCCAGCAGCTCTCGGCGGGGTGACACTGAAGCTTTCTTT. Translation: CASSSRRGDTEAFF.

This chain links TRBV6-5 with TRBJ2-7; D uncertain. Trimming removed 0 bases at V and 6 bases at J, with 9 bases between. The CDR3 covers 13 residues. Germline V gene data show CDR1 as MNHEY and CDR2 as SVGAGI. In DNA form, the CDR3 reads TGTGCCAGCAGTTACTCCGTTGGGGTCGAGCAGTACTTC. It codes for CASSYSVGVEQYF.

The V call is TRBV2, the J call TRBJ2-3; 10 bases map to TRBD2. Germline V lookup: CDR1 SNHLY, CDR2 FYNNEI. V lost 0 bases, J lost 2 bases, and 14 bases stayed unmatched. This CDR3 has 20 amino acids. The DNA for the CDR3 is TGTGCCAGCAGTGAAGCCCTGCGTCTAGCGGGGGACGGGGACACAGATACGCAGTATTTT. It encodes CASSEALRLAGDGDTDTQYF.

The chain carries TRBV14 and TRBJ2-5; 13 nucleotides agree with TRBD2. With 1 base clipped from V and 5 bases from J, the junction kept 13 bases outside the gene matches. The CDR3 extends over 19 amino acids. The germline gives CDR1 SGHDN, CDR2 FVKESK. The CDR3 DNA reads as TGTGCCAGCAGCCAAGGGACTAGCGGGAGTCGAAACATTCGGGAGACCCAGTACTTC. Protein sequence: CASSQGTSGSRNIRETQYF. The variable domain in full, with the rest retrieved from reference TRBV14 and TRBJ2-5, is EAGVTQFPSHSVIEKGQTVTLRCDPISGHDNLYWYRRVMGKEIKFLLHFVKESKQDESGMPNNRFLAERTGGTYSTLKVQPAELEDSGVYFCASSQGTSGSRNIRETQYFGPGTRLLVL.

V usage is TRBV28 and J usage is TRBJ1-1; D remains unclear. With 3 bases removed from V and 3 bases from J, the gap between germline ends came to 20 bases. The germline V gene has CDR1 MDHEN and CDR2 SYDVKM. This CDR3 comprises 17 residues. CDR3 sequence reads: CASSFPQAPWQYTEAFF. Here the CDR3 DNA reads TGTGCCAGCAGTTTCCCCCAGGCTCCCTGGCAGTACACTGAAGCTTTCTTT.

This chain connects TRBV6-5 to TRBJ1-2; D possibly corresponds to TRBD1 (6 bases). CDR1 is MNHEY and CDR2 is SVGAGI in the germline V gene. Trimming took 2 bases from V and 2 from J, leaving 15 bases between them. This CDR3 comprises 16 residues. The CDR3 spells CASSYVTGPTNYGYTF. In nucleotides, the CDR3 is TGTGCCAGCAGTTACGTAACAGGGCCGACGAACTATGGCTACACCTTC.

The V and J genes are TRBV5-6 and TRBJ2-3; D is ambiguous. The ends were cut back, 6 bases at V and 3 bases at J, with 14 bases in the middle. Germline CDR1 reads SGHDT; CDR2 reads YYEEEE. The CDR3 spans 14 residues. Here the CDR3 reads CASTSLGLTDTQYF. CDR3 nucleotide sequence: TGTGCCAGCACCTCGTTAGGGCTGACAGATACGCAGTATTTT.

This clone was recorded once. CDR3 sequence (DNA): TGTGCCAGTAGTAACTACGGGGGGGCCCAAGAGACCCAGTACTTC. Its translation is CASSNYGGAQETQYF. V is TRBV19 and J is TRBJ2-5; 8 nucleotides align to TRBD2. The junction had 5 bases not matched to a gene; V was cut back by 4 bases and J by 1 base. This CDR3 comprises 15 residues. The V gene's germline CDR1 is LNHDA and CDR2 SQIVND (reference sequence).

The chain links TRBV6-6 to TRBJ1-3; D is unclear. The V end lost 0 bases, the J end lost 0 bases, and 9 bases lay between the germline ends. CDR1 and CDR2 (germline): MNHNY, SVGAGI (reference sequence). This CDR3 comprises 16 residues. Here the CDR3 reads CASSYSIGSSGNTIYF. CDR3 coding DNA: TGTGCCAGCAGTTACTCGATTGGGTCCTCTGGAAACACCATATATTTT.

The chain employs TRBV11-3 and TRBJ2-1; D is unresolved. CDR3 length: 15 amino acids. V was trimmed by 3 bases and J by 5 bases, leaving 14 bases between them. Germline-derived CDR1 and CDR2 are SGHNT and YENEEA. CDR3 DNA sequence: TGTGCCAGCAGCTTGGGTGGTTGGGCAAACAATGAGCAGTTCTTC. Translation gives CASSLGGWANNEQFF.

The chain combines TRBV30 with TRBJ2-1; 8 bases align to TRBD1. Germline loops: CDR1 GTSNPN, CDR2 SVGIG (reference sequence). Trimming took 4 bases from V and 7 from J; bases not matched to a gene: 6. This CDR3 comprises 13 residues. CDR3 sequence (DNA): TGTGCCTGGACCAGGGGGCTATCTAATGAGCAGTTCTTC. Translating it yields CAWTRGLSNEQFF.

This chain uses TRBV7-7 with TRBJ2-2; D could derive from TRBD1 or TRBD2 (5 bases each). Per germline, CDR1 SSHAT and CDR2 FNYEAQ (reference sequence). The CDR3 is 16 residues long. V lost 3 bases to trimming and J lost 2 bases, with 13 bases between them. The CDR3 coding sequence is TGTGCCAGCAGCTTGGCCGGGACGGTAAACACCGGGGAGCTGTTTTTT. Its translation: CASSLAGTVNTGELFF.

J is TRBJ1-5 and V is TRBV19; the D is unclear. V was cut by 7 bases and J by 0 bases, with 13 bases left in between. CDR1 and CDR2 from the germline V gene are LNHDA and SQIVND (reference sequence). This CDR3 contains 15 residues. CDR3: CASTPDGYSNQPQHF. CDR3 bases: TGTGCCAGTACCCCGGACGGTTATAGCAATCAGCCCCAGCATTTT.

The chain uses TRBV6-2 or TRBV6-3 and TRBJ2-1, with D unclear. Germline V gene lookup returns CDR1 MNHEY and CDR2 SVGEGT. Trimming took 0 bases from V and 2 from J, leaving 8 bases between them. CDR3 length equals 15 residues. CDR3 loop: CASSYSMGTYNEQFF. The DNA for the CDR3 is TGTGCCAGCAGTTACTCCATGGGAACCTACAATGAGCAGTTCTTC.

The chain uses TRBV7-9 and TRBJ1-1, with a possible D match to TRBD1 (6 bases). The germline V gene has CDR1 SEHNR and CDR2 FQNEAQ (reference sequence). With 5 bases removed from V and 2 bases from J, the gap between germline ends came to 15 bases. The length of the CDR3 is 15 residues. CDR3 region: CASSPTGTSNTEAFF. DNA for the CDR3: TGTGCCAGCAGCCCCACCGGGACAAGCAACACTGAAGCTTTCTTT.